The 10 T cell receptor beta chains given below trace back to one sample, sequenced in a study of metastatic and nonmetastatic thyroid tumors. Thyroid surgery took place with no prior treatment in any patient. TCRdb reprocessed the PCR reads using MiXCR. The repertoire holds about 37,000 clones, with about 13% as singletons. The specimen was blood. Receptor source: a female donor with papillary thyroid cancer or a benign thyroid nodule (not recorded which). Some clones in this sample may be carry-over from other donors' samples.

This clone was found many times. The chain has TRBV29-1 and TRBJ1-1; tentatively, D is TRBD1 (6 bases). CDR3 length: 13 amino acids. V gave up 2 bases and J gave up 8 bases, with 15 bases separating them. Germline V gene lookup returns CDR1 SQVTM and CDR2 ANQGSEA. CDR3 DNA: TGCAGCGTTGAAAACCCGGGGGCGGGAGAAGCTTTCTTT. Translated, it gives CSVENPGAGEAFF.

In its sample, this clone was seen a few times. A much larger clone lies one base from this, so it may be a read error. Other DNA sequences of this sample code for an identical CDR3. The CDR3 DNA reads as TGTGCCAGCAGCTTAGAGGTTGGCACTGAAGCCTTCTTT. Protein product: CASSLEVGTEAFF. This chain uses TRBV7-9 with TRBJ1-1, with D unclear. CDR1 and CDR2 from the germline V gene are SEHNR and FQNEAQ (reference sequence). There are 13 residues in the CDR3.

This clone was found many times. The chain combines TRBV4-1 with TRBJ2-1, with 9 bases identical to TRBD1. The ends lost 4 bases at V and 1 base at J; junction bases unmatched: 2. The CDR3 loop spans 15 amino acids. CDR1 and CDR2 from the germline V gene are MGHRA and YSYEKL. The CDR3 DNA is TGCGCCAGCAGCCTGACAGGGGGGTCCTACAATGAGCAGTTCTTC. It codes for CASSLTGGSYNEQFF.

This clone was observed a handful of times. The rearrangement links TRBV7-9 to TRBJ1-5; weak D call: TRBD1 (6 bases). Between the trimmed V and J ends, which lost 5 bases and 5 bases, there was a span of 13 bases. The CDR3 runs to 14 residues. Per the germline V gene, CDR1 is SEHNR and CDR2 is FQNEAQ (reference sequence). The DNA of the CDR3 is TGTGCCAGCAGCGGGGTGGGGGCCTATCAGCCCCAGCATTTT. Its protein product is CASSGVGAYQPQHF.

This clone was observed at least ten times. The chain combines TRBV29-1 with TRBJ2-7, with D possibly TRBD2 on 6 matching bases. Trimming pared 6 bases from V and 2 bases from J, leaving 14 bases between. The CDR3 loop spans 13 amino acids. Germline V gene sequence: CDR1 SQVTM, CDR2 ANQGSEA. The CDR3 region has the DNA TGCAGCGTAATTCTAGCGTTGACCTACGAGCAGTACTTC. Its translation: CSVILALTYEQYF.

This clone was recorded many times. The chain is built from TRBV15 and TRBJ2-2; TRBD1 aligns across 11 bases. CDR1 LNHNV and CDR2 YYDKDF come from the germline V gene (reference sequence). V was clipped by 0 bases and J by 5 bases; unmatched bases: 8. This CDR3 is 18 amino acids long. CDR3: CATSRDPRTGGGTGELFF. The CDR3 DNA is TGTGCCACCAGCAGAGATCCCCGGACAGGGGGCGGGACCGGGGAGCTGTTTTTT.

This clone has ten or more counts. The rearrangement joins TRBV6-1 to TRBJ1-5; D gene uncertain. Between the trimmed V and J ends, which lost 0 bases and 7 bases, there was a span of 10 bases. CDR3 length: 14 residues. The germline V gene has CDR1 MNHNS and CDR2 SASEGT. CDR3 sequence (DNA): TGTGCCAGCAGTGAAGCAGGGTTGAAGCAGCCCCAGCATTTT. Protein: CASSEAGLKQPQHF.

The chain has TRBV11-2 and TRBJ2-1, with a possible D match to TRBD2 (5 bases). The ends were cut back, 1 base at V and 0 bases at J, with 13 bases in the middle. The CDR3 spans 17 residues. CDR1 is SGHAT, CDR2 FQNNGV, per germline. The CDR3 sequence is CASSLGAAASSYNEQFF. CDR3 DNA: TGTGCCAGCAGCTTAGGAGCGGCGGCGAGCTCCTACAATGAGCAGTTCTTC.

This clone was detected many times. CDR3 amino acids: CASSPRVAGALETQYF. The CDR3 nucleotides read TGTGCCAGTAGTCCAAGGGTAGCGGGAGCTCTGGAGACCCAGTACTTC. The V call is TRBV19, the J call TRBJ2-5, with 9 nucleotides matching TRBD2. CDR3 length: 16 residues. Germline CDR1 LNHDA, CDR2 SQIVND (reference sequence). The junction had 12 bases not matched to a gene; V was cut back by 5 bases and J by 5 bases.

This clone has a count of ten or more. The rearrangement joins TRBV9 to TRBJ2-1; 10 nucleotides line up with TRBD2. Trimming removed 2 bases from V and 10 bases from J; junction bases left unmatched: 9. The V gene's germline CDR1 is SGDLS and CDR2 YYNGEE. This CDR3 comprises 15 residues. In nucleotides, the CDR3 is TGTGCCAGCAGCGTCTGGAGCGGGAGGGTTAACGAGCAGTTCTTC. Protein product: CASSVWSGRVNEQFF. Supplemented by reference TRBV9 and TRBJ2-1, the full variable domain reads DSGVTQTPKHLITATGQRVTLRCSPRSGDLSVYWYQQSLDQGLQFLIQYYNGEERAKGNILERFSAQQFPDLHSELNLSSLELGDSALYFCASSVWSGRVNEQFFGPGTRLTVL.